This passage covers 4 T cell receptor beta chains from one sample sequenced in a study of Graves' ophthalmopathy and Graves' hyperthyroidism. TCR beta CDR3 amplification used RNA transcripts. The first round was an RT-PCR with HTBI primers, and the second round was a multiplex PCR. TCRdb analysed the multiplex PCR reads with MiXCR anew, one entry per CDR3 protein. The top ten hold 9.8% of the sample, which has approximately 500,000 distinct CDR3 sequences, roughly 14% seen once. The material sequenced was blood. The receptors stem from a woman in her twenties or thirties with Graves' ophthalmopathy.

This chain joins TRBV15 and TRBJ2-4; D could derive from TRBD1 or TRBD2 (5 bases each). Looked up from germline, CDR1 is LNHNV and CDR2 is YYDKDF (reference sequence). The CDR3 is made up of 14 amino acids. Trimming left V 5 bases short and J 8 bases short, with 16 bases between. CDR3 coding DNA: TGTGCCACCAGCCCCCGGACCGTGGGGGACATTCAGTACTTC. It encodes CATSPRTVGDIQYF.

There are many counts of this clonotype. This chain connects TRBV11-3 to TRBJ2-7, with TRBD1 identical over 10 bases. CDR3 length: 13 residues. J was trimmed by 5 bases and V by 5 bases; bases with no gene match: 3. CDR1 and CDR2 from the germline V gene are SGHNT and YENEEA. Here the CDR3 DNA reads TGTGCCAGCAGCCCGGACAGGGGGAACGAGCAGTACTTC. Amino acids: CASSPDRGNEQYF.

This clonotype was counted ten times or more. CDR3 in DNA: TGTGCCAGCAGTGACTACCGGACCGACAACTATGGCTACACCTTC. Protein: CASSDYRTDNYGYTF. The V call is TRBV6-1, the J call TRBJ1-2, with no clear D. Trimming pared 3 bases from V and 2 bases from J, leaving 13 bases between. The CDR3 loop spans 15 amino acids. CDR1 MNHNS and CDR2 SASEGT come from the germline V gene.

Of note for this clonotype: It may be a read error: a sequence one base away is much more abundant. The J gene is TRBJ2-5, the V gene TRBV5-1; TRBD2 matches at 8 bases. V lost 4 bases, J lost 7 bases, and 6 bases stayed unmatched. Germline CDR1 is SGHRS and CDR2 is YFSETQ. CDR3 length equals 13 residues. The CDR3 is CASSVSGTGTQYF. As DNA, the CDR3 is TGCGCCAGCAGCGTTAGCGGGACGGGGACCCAGTACTTC.